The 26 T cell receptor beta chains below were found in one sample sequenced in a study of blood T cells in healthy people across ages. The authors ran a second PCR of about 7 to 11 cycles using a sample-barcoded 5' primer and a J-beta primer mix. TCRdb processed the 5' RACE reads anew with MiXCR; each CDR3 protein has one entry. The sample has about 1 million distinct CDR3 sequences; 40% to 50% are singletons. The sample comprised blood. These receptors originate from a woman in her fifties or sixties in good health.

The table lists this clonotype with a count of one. For the CDR3, the DNA is TGCGCCAGCAGCCAAATGACAGGGGATGGGAGCAATCAGCCCCAGCATTTT. Translated: CASSQMTGDGSNQPQHF. The chain recombines TRBV4-1 with TRBJ1-5; TRBD1 matches at 8 bases. Germline trimming cut 2 bases from V and 1 base from J; bases unmatched to any gene: 7. In germline, CDR1 is MGHRA, CDR2 YSYEKL. The length of the CDR3 is 17 residues.

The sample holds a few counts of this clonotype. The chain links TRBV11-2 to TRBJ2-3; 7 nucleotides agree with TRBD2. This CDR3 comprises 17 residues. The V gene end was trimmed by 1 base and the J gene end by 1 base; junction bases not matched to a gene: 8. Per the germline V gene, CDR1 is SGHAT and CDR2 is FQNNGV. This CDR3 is CASSLGSSGAGTDTQYF. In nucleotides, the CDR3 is TGTGCCAGCAGCTTAGGATCGAGCGGGGCGGGCACAGATACGCAGTATTTT.

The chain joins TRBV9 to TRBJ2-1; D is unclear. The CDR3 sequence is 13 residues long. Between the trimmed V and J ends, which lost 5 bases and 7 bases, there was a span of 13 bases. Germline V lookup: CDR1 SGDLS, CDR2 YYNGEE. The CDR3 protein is CASSLGRQNEQFF. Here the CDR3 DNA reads TGTGCCAGCAGTCTAGGACGGCAAAATGAGCAGTTCTTC.

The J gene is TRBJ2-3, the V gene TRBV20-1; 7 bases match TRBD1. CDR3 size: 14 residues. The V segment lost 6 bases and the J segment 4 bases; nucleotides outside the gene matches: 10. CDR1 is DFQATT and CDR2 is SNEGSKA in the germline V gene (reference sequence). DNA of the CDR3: TGCAGTGCCACCAGACAGGGCGGTGCAGATACGCAGTATTTT. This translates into CSATRQGGADTQYF.

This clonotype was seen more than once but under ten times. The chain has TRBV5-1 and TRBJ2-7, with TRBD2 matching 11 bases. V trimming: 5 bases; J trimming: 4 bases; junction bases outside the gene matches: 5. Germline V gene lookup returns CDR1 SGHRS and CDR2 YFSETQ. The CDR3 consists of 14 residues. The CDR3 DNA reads TGCGCCAGCAGGGACGGGACTAGCGGTTACGAGCAGTACTTC. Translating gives CASRDGTSGYEQYF.

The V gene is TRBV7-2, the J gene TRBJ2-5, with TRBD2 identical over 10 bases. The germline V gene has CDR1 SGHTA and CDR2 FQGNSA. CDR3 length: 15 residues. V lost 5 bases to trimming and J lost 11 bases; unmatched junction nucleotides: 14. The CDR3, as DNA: TGTGCCAGCAGCCCCGCGGGACTAGCGCACAATGAGCAGTACTTC. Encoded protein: CASSPAGLAHNEQYF. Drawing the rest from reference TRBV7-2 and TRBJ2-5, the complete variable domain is GAGVSQSPSNKVTEKGKDVELRCDPISGHTALYWYRQSLGQGLEFLIYFQGNSAPDKSGLPSDRFSAERTGGSVSTLTIQRTQQEDSAVYLCASSPAGLAHNEQYFGPGTRLLVL.

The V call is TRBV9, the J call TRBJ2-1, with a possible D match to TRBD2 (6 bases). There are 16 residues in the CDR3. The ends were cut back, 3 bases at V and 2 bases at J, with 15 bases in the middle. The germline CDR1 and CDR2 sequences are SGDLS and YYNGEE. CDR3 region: CASSAGTPSPYNEQFF. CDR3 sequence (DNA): TGTGCCAGCAGCGCAGGGACTCCTAGCCCCTACAATGAGCAGTTCTTC.

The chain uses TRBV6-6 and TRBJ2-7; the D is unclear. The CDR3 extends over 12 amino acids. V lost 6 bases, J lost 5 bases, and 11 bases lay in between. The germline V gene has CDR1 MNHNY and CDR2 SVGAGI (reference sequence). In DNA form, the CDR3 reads TGTGCCAGCAGCCCCGAATTTCACGAGCAGTACTTC. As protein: CASSPEFHEQYF.

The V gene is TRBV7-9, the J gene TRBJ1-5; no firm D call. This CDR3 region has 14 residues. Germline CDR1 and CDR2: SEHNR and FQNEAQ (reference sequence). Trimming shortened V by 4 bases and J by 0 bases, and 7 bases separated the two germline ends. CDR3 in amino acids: CASSYGDSNQPQHF. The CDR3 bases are TGTGCCAGCAGCTACGGAGATAGCAATCAGCCCCAGCATTTT.

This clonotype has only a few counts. The CDR3 DNA reads as TGCAGCGTTGCACCGGGCACAGATACGCAGTATTTT. Translation gives CSVAPGTDTQYF. This chain connects TRBV29-1 to TRBJ2-3; D is uncertain. The germline V gene has CDR1 SQVTM and CDR2 ANQGSEA. Trimming took 4 bases from V and 1 from J, leaving 6 bases between them. The CDR3 is 12 amino acids.

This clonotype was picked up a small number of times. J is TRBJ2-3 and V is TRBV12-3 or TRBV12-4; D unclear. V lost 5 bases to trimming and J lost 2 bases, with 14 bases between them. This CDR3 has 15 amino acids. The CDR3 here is CASSPPGIPTDTQYF. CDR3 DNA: TGTGCCAGCAGTCCGCCGGGTATTCCCACAGATACGCAGTATTTT.

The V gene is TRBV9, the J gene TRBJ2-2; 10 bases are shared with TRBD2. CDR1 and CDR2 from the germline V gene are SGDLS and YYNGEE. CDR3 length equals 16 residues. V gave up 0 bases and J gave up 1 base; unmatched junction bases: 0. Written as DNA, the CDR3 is TGTGCCAGCAGCGTAGGGACTAGCGGGAACACCGGGGAGCTGTTTTTT. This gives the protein CASSVGTSGNTGELFF.

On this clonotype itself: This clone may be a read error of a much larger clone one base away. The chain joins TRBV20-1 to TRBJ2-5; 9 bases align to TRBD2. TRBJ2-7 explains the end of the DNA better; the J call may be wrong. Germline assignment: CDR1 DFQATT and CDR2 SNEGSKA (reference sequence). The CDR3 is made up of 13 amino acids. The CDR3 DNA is TGCAGTGCGATTAGAGCGGGAGGTCACGAGCAGTACTTC. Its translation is CSAIRAGGHEQYF.

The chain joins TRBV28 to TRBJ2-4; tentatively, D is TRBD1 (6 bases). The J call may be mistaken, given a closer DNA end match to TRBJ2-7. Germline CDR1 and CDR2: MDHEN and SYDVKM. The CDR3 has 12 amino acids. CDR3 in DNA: TGTGCCAGCAGCCGTTCAGGGGTCGAGCAGTACTTC. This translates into CASSRSGVEQYF.

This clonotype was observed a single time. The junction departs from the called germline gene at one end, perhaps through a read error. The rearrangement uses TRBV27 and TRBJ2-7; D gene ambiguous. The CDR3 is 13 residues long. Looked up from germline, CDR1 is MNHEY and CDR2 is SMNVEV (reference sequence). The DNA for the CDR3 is TGTGCCAGCAGTGTATCCCGGATCTACGAGCAGTACTTC. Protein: CASSVSRIYEQYF.

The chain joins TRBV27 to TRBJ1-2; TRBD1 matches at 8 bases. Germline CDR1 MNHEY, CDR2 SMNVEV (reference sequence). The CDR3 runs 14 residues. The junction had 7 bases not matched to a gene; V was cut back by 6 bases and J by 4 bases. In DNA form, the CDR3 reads TGTGCCAGCAGCGCAGGGGGCTCCTTCTATGGCTACACCTTC. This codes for CASSAGGSFYGYTF.

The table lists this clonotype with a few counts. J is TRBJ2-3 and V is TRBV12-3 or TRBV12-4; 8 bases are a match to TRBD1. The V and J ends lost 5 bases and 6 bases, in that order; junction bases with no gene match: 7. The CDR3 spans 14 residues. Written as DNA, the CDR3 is TGTGCCAGCAGTGGGGGACAGGTGGGGGATACGCAGTATTTT. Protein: CASSGGQVGDTQYF.

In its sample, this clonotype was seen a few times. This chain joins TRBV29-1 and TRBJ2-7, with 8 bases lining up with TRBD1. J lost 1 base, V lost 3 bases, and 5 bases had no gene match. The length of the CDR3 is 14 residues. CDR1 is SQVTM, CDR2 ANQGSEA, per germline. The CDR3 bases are TGCAGCGTTGACCCCGGACAGGGTTCCTACGAGCAGTACTTC. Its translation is CSVDPGQGSYEQYF.

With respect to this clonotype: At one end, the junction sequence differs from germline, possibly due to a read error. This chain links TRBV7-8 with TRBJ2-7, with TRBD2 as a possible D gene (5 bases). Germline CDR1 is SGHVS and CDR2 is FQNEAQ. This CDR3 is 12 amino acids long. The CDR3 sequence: CAGSLASAEQYF. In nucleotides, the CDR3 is TGTGCCGGCAGCTTAGCGTCAGCCGAGCAGTACTTC.

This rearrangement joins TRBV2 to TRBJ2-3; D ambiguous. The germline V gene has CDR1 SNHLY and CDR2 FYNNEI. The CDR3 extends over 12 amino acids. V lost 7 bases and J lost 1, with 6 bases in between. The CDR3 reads CASTARTDTQYF. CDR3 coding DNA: TGTGCCAGCACAGCGCGCACAGATACGCAGTATTTT.

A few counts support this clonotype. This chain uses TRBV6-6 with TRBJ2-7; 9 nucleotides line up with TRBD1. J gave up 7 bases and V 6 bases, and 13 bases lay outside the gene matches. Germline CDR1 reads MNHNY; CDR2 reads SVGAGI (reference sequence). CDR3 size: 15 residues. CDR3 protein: CASSSGTGSSNEQYF. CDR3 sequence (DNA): TGTGCCAGCAGCTCCGGGACAGGGTCGTCGAATGAGCAGTACTTC.

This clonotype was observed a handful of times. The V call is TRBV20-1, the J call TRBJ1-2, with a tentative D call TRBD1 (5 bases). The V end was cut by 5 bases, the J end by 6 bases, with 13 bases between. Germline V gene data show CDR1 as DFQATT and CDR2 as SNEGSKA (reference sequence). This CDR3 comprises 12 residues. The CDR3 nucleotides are TGCAGTGCTGAAATACGAGGGGATGGCTACACCTTC. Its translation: CSAEIRGDGYTF.

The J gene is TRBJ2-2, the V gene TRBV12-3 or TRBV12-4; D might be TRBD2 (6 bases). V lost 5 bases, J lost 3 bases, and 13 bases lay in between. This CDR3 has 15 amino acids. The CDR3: CASSPRRGDTGELFF. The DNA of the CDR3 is TGTGCCAGCAGTCCACGGCGGGGAGACACCGGGGAGCTGTTTTTT.

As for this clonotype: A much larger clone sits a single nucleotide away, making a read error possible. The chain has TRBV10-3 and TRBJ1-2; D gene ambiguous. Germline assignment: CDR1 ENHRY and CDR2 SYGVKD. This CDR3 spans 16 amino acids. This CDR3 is CAISDDLGSFNCGYTF. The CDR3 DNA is TGTGCCATCAGTGATGATTTGGGCAGTTTCAACTGTGGCTACACCTTC.

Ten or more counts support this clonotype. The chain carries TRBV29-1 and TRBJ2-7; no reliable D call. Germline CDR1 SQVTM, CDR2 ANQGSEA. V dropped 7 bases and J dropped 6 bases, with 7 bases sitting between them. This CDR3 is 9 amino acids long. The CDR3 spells CSEGSEQYF. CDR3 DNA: TGCAGCGAGGGAAGCGAGCAGTACTTC.

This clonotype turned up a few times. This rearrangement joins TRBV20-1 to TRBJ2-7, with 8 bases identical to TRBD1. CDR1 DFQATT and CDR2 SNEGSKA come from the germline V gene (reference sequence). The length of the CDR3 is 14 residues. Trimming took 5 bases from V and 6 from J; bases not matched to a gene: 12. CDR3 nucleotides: TGCAGTGCTCGATCCGGGACAGGAGGGCGCGAGCAGTACTTC. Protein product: CSARSGTGGREQYF.